This T cell receptor beta chain was observed in a study of post-analysis software for immune sequencing data. The wider study: The cohort encompassed relapsing-remitting, secondary progressive and progressive-relapsing multiple sclerosis disease courses. Findings and caveats of the study: The authors found that F measure strongly co-clustered same-batch samples. Among five TRBV segments more frequent in patients than controls were TRBV5-6, TRBV5-1 and TRBV20-1.

V was pared by 3 bases and J by 5 bases, with 9 bases of the junction left unmatched. Germline loops: CDR1 MNHEY, CDR2 SVGAGI. This CDR3 contains 15 residues. Unique molecular identifiers tagged the TCR beta cDNA libraries. Each batch of about 1 to 11 million T cells produced 400,000 to 650,000 cDNA molecules. TCRdb re-derived calls from the PCR reads in MiXCR, one entry per CDR3 protein. This table holds about 200,000 distinct CDR3 sequences, 29% found once. About this clonotype: The antigen remains unidentified.

This clonotype was sampled from a girl aged 2 to 17 with multiple sclerosis. The chain carries TRBV6-5 and TRBJ1-2; TRBD1 aligns across 7 bases. Sequenced sample: blood. CDR3 sequence (DNA): TGTGCCAGCAGTTATCAGCCGGGACAGCCATATGGCTACACCTTC. It encodes CASSYQPGQPYGYTF.